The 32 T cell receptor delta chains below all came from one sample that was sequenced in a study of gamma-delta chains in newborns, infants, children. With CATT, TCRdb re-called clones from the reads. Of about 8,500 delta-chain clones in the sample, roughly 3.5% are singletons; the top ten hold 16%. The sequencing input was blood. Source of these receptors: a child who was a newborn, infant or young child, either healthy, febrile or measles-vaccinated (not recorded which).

The chain's CDR3 is CACDTLLGDALTAQLFF. The CDR3 region has the DNA TGTGCCTGTGACACCCTACTGGGGGATGCTTTGACAGCACAACTCTTCTTT. V gene TRDV2 combines with J gene TRDJ2, with 10 bases fitting TRDD3. The CDR3 totals 17 residues. CDR1 is GEAIGNYY and CDR2 is EKD in the germline V gene. V shed 0 bases and J 0 bases; nucleotides not matched to a gene: 3.

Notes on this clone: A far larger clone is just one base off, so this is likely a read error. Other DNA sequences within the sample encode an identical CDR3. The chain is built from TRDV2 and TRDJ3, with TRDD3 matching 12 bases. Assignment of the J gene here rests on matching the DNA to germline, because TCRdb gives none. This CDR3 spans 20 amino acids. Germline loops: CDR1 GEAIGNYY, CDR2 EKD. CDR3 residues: CSCDTVLGDTSSWDTRQMFF. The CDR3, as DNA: TGTTCCTGTGACACTGTACTGGGGGATACAAGCTCCTGGGACACCCGACAGATGTTTTTC.

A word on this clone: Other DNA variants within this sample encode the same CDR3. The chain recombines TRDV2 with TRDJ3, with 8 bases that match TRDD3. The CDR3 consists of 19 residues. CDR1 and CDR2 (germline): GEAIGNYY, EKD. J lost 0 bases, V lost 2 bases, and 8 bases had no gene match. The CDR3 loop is CACDSTGGPSSWDTRQMFF. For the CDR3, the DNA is TGTGCCTGTGACAGTACTGGGGGCCCCAGCTCCTGGGACACCCGACAGATGTTTTTC.

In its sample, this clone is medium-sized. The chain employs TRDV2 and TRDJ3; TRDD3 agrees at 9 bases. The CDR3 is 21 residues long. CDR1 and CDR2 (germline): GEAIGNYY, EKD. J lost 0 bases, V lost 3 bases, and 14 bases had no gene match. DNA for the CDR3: TGTGCCTGTGACCCCGTACTGGGGGAAATGGCGGGCTCCTGGGACACCCGACAGATGTTTTTC. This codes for CACDPVLGEMAGSWDTRQMFF.

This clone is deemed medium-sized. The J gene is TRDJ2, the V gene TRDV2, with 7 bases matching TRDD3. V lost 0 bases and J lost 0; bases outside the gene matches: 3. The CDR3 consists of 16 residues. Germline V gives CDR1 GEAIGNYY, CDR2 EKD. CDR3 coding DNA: TGTGCCTGTGACACCGTGGGGGAAGCTTTGACAGCACAACTCTTCTTT. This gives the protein CACDTVGEALTAQLFF.

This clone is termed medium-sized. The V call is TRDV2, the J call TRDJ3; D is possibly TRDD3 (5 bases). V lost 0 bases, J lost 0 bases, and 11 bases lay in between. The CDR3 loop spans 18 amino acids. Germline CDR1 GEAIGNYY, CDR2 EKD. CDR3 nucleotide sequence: TGTGCCTGTGACACCGCTGGGACACTCTCCTGGGACACCCGACAGATGTTTTTC. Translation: CACDTAGTLSWDTRQMFF.

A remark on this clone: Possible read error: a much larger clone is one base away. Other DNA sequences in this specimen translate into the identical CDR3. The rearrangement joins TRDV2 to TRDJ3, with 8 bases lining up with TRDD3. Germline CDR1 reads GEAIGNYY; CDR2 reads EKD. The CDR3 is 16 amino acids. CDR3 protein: CACDTWGYWDTRQMFF. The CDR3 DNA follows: TGTGCCTGTGACACCTGGGGATACTGGGACACTCGACAGATGTTTTTC.

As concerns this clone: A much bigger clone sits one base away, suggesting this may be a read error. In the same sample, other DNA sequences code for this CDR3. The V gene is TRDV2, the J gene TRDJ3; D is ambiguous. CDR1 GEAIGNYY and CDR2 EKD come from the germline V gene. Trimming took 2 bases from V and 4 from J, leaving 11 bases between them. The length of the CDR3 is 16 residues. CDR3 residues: CACDKFSSWDTRQMFF. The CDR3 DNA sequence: TGTGCCTGTGACAAGTTTAGCTCATGGGACACCCGACAGATGTTTTTC.

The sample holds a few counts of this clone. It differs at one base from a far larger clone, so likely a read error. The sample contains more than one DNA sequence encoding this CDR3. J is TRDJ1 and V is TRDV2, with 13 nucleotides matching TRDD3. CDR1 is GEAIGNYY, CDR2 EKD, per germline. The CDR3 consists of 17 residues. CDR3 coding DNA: TGCGCCTGTGACTCATTACTGGGGGATACGTACACCGATAAACTCATCTTT. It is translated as CACDSLLGDTYTDKLIF.

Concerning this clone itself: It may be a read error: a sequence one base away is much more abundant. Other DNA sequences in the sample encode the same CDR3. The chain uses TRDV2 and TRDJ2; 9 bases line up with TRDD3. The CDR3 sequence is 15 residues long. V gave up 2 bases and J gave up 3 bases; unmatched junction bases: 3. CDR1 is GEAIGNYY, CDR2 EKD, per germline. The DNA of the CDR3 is TGTGCCTGTGACATATTGGGGGATATGACAGCACAACTCTTCTTT. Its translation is CACDILGDMTAQLFF.

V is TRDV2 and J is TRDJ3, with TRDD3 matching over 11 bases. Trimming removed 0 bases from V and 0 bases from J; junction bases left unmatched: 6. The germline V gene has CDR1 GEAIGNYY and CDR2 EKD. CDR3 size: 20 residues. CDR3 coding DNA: TGTGCCTGTGACACCGTAGTGGGGGATACGAGCTCCTGGGACACCCGACAGATGTTTTTC. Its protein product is CACDTVVGDTSSWDTRQMFF.

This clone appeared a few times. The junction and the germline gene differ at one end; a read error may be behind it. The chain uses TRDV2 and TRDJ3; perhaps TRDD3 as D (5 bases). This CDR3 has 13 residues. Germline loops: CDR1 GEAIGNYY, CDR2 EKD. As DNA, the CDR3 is TGTGCCTGTGGTACCTGGGACACCCGACAGGTGTTTTTC. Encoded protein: CACGTWDTRQVFF.

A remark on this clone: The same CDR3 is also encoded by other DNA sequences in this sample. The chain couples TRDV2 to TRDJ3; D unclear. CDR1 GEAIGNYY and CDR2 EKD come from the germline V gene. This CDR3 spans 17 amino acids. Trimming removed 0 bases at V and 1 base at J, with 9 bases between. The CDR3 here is CACDTVGPSWDTRQMFF. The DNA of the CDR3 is TGTGCCTGTGACACCGTCGGGCCGTCCTGGGACACCCGACAGATGTTTTTC.

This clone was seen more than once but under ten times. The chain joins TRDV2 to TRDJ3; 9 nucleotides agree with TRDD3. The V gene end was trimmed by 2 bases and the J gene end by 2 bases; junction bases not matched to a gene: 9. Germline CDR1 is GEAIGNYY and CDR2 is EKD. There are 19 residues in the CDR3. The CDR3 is CACDILGDRSTWDTRQMFF. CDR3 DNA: TGTGCCTGTGACATACTGGGGGACCGTAGCACCTGGGACACCCGACAGATGTTTTTC.

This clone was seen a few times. This chain's CDR3 is CALGEDLPTDKLIF. The CDR3 DNA is TGTGCTCTTGGGGAAGACCTACCCACCGATAAACTCATCTTT. The rearrangement uses TRDV1 and TRDJ1; D possibly corresponds to TRDD2 (5 bases). This CDR3 has 14 residues. CDR1 and CDR2 (germline): TSWWSYY, QGS. Trimming took off 2 bases at V and 1 base at J, with 8 bases between the two ends.

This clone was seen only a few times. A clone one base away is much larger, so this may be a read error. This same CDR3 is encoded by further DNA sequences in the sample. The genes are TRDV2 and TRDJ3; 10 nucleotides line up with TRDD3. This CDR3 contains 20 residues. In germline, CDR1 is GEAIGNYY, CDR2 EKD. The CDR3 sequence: CACDKVLGDSSSWDTRQMFF. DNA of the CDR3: TGTGCTTGTGACAAAGTACTGGGGGATTCAAGCTCCTGGGACACCCGACAGATGTTTTTC.

The CDR3: CACHAVLYWGTRQMFF. CDR3 DNA sequence: TGTGCCTGTCATGCCGTACTCTACTGGGGCACCCGCCAGATGTTTTTC. The V gene remains uncalled, whereas the J gene is TRDJ3; the table assigns TRDD3, which was not confirmed against the DNA. The CDR3 has 16 amino acids.

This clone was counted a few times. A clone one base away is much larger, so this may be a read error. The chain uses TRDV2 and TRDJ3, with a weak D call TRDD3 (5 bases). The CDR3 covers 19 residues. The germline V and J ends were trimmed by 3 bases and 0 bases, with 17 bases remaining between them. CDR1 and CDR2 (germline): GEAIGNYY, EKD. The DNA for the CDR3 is TGTGCCTGTGACCCCGTACTGGAGGAGAGCTCCTGGGACACCCGACAGATGTTTTTC. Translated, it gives CACDPVLEESSWDTRQMFF.

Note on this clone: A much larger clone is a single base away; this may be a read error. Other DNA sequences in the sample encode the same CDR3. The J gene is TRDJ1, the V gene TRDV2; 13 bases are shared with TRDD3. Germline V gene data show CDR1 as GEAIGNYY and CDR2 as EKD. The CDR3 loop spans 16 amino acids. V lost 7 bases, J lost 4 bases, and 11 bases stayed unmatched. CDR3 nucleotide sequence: TGTGCCTGCGTGGGACTACTGGGGGATACGGGCGATAAACTCATCTTT. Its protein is CACVGLLGDTGDKLIF.

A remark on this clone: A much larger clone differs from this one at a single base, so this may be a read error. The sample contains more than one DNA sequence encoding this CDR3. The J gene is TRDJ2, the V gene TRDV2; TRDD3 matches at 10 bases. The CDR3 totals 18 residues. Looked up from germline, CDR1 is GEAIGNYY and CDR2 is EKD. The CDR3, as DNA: TGTGCCTGTGACACCTACTGGGGGATCTCAGCTTTGACAGCACAACTCTTCTTC. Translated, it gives CACDTYWGISALTAQLFF.

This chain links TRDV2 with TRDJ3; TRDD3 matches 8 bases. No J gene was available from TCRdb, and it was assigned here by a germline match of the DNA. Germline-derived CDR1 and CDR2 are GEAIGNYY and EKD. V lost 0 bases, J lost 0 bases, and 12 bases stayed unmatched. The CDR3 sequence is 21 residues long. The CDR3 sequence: CACDTGGTGGTSSWDTRQMFF. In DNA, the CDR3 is TGTGCCTGTGACACCGGCGGTACTGGGGGCACGAGCTCCTGGGACACCCGACAGATGTTTTTC.

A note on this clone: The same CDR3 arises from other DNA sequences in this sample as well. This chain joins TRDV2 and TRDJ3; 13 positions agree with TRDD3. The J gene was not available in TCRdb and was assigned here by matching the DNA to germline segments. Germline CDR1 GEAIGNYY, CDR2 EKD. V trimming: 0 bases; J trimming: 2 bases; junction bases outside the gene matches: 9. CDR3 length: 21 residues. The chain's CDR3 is CACDTLQVLGDTPWDTRQMFF. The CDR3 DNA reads TGTGCCTGTGACACCCTTCAAGTACTGGGGGATACGCCCTGGGACACCCGACAGATGTTTTTC.

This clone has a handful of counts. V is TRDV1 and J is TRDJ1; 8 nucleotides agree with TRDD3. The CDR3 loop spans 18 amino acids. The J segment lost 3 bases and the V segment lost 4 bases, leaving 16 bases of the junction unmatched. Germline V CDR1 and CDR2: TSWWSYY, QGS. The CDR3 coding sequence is TGTGCTCTTGGGGTTACACTTAGACGGGATACGCGAGCCGATAAACTCATCTTT. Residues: CALGVTLRRDTRADKLIF.

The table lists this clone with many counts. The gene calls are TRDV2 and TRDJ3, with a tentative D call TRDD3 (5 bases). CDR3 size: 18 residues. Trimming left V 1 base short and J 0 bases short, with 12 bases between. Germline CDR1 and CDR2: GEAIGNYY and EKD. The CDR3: CACDTAGFSSWDTRQMFF. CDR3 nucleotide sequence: TGTGCCTGTGACACTGCGGGATTCAGCTCCTGGGACACCCGACAGATGTTTTTC.

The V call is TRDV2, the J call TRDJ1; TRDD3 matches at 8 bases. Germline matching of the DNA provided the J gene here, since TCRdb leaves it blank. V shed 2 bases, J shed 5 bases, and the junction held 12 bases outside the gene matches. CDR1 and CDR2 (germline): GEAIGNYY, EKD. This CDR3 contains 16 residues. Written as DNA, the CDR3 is TGTGCCTGTGACATACGGGGGGATAAAAAAAAAGATAAACTCATCTTT. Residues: CACDIRGDKKKDKLIF.

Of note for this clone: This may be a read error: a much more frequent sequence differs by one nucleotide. The DNA of the CDR3 is TGTGCCTGTGTCGTACTGGGGGATACGAGCTCCTGGGACACCCGACGGATGTTTTTC. Translation: CACVVLGDTSSWDTRRMFF. V usage is TRDV2 and J usage is TRDJ3; 13 bases line up with TRDD3. TCRdb offers no J gene call, so here the DNA was matched to germline to obtain one. Germline V CDR1 and CDR2: GEAIGNYY, EKD. The CDR3 contains 19 residues.

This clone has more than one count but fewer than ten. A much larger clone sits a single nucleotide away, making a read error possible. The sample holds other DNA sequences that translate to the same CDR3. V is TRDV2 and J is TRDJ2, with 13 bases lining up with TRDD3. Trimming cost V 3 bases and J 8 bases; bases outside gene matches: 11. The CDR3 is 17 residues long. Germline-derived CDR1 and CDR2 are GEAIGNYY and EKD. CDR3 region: CACDPLTGGYATAQLFF. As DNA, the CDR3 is TGTGCCTGTGACCCTCTAACTGGGGGATACGCGACCGCACAACTCTTCTTT.

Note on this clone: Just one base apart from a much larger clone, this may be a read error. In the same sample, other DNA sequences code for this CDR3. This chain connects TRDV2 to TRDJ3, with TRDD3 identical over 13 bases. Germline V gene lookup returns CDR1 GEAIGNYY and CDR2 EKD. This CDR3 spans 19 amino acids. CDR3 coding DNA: TGCGCCTGTGACACTGGGGGATACGCAGCATCCTGGGACACCCGACAGATGTTTTTC. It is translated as CACDTGGYAASWDTRQMFF.

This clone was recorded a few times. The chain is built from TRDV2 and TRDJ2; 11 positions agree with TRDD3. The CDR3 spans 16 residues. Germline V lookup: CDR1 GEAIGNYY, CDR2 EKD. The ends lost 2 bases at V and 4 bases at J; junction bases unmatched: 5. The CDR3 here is CACDILGDKATAQLFF. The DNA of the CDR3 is TGTGCCTGTGACATACTGGGGGATAAGGCGACAGCACAACTCTTCTTT.

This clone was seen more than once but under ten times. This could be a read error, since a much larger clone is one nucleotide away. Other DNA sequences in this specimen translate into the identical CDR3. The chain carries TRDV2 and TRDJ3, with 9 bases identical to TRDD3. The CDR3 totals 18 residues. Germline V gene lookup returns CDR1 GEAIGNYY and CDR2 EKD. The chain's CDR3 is CACDYWGTSSWDTRQMFF. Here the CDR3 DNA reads TGTGCCTGTGATTACTGGGGGACCAGCTCCTGGGACACCCGGCAGATGTTTTTC.

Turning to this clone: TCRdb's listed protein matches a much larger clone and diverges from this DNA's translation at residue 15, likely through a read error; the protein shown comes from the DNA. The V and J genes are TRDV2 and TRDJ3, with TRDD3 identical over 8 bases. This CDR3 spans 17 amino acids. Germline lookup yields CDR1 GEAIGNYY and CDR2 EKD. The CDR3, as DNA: TGTGCCTGTGACAGTACTGGGGGCTCCTGGGACACCCGACAGGTGTTTTTC. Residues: CACDSTGGSWDTRQVFF.

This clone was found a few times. CDR3 region: CACDTGGYWTWDTRQMFF. CDR3 DNA: TGTGCCTGTGACACTGGGGGATATTGGACCTGGGACACCCGACAGATGTTTTTC. The chain combines TRDV2 with TRDJ3; 9 bases map to TRDD3. Germline V gives CDR1 GEAIGNYY, CDR2 EKD. V dropped 1 base and J dropped 2; count of bases not matched to a gene: 5. The CDR3 contains 18 residues.